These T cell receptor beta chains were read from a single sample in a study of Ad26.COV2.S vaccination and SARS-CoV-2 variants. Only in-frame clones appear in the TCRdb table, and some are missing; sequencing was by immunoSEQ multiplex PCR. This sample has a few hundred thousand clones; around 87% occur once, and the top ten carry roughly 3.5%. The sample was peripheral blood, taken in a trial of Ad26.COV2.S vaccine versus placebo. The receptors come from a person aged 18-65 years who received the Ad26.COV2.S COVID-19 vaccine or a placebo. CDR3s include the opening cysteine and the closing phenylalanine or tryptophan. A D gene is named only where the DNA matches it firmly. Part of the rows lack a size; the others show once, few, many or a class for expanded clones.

TGCGCCAGCAGCCCAGGGTGGGACACCGCCTACGAGCAGTACTTC	CASSPGWDTAYEQYF	NA	NA	TRBV4-3	TRBJ2-7
TGTGCCAGTAGTATGGGACTAGCGGCGAACACCGGGGAGCTGTTTTTT	CASSMGLAANTGELFF	TRBD2	NA	TRBV19	TRBJ2-2
TGCGCCAGCAGCTTCGAAGGACTAGCCTACAATGAGCAGTTCTTC	CASSFEGLAYNEQFF	TRBD2	NA	TRBV5-1	TRBJ2-1
TGTGCCAGTAGGGGGACAGGGGGTCGGCATGGCTACACCTTC	CASRGTGGRHGYTF	TRBD1	NA	TRBV19	TRBJ1-2
TGTGCCAGCAGCTCCAATAGCGCTTCGGAGACCCAGTACTTC	CASSSNSASETQYF	NA	NA	TRBV7-2	TRBJ2-5
TGCAGCGTTTCCGGGACAGTTAATGAAAAACTGTTTTTT	CSVSGTVNEKLFF	TRBD1	once	TRBV29-1	TRBJ1-4
TGTGCCAGCTCACCACCGACAATGAACACTGAAGCTTTCTTT	CASSPPTMNTEAFF	NA	NA	TRBV18	TRBJ1-1
TGTGCCAGCAGCAGAAAGGACAGTTACAATGAGCAGTTCTTC	CASSRKDSYNEQFF	NA	NA	TRBV5-4	TRBJ2-1
TGCAGCGTTGAATGGGTAGTGAACTATGGCTACACCTTC	CSVEWVVNYGYTF	NA	NA	TRBV29-1	TRBJ1-2
TGTGCCAGCAGCTCTAGACGGGGGCCCCCGGGCGGGACTGAAGCTTTCTTT	CASSSRRGPPGGTEAFF	NA	NA	TRBV7-9	TRBJ1-1
TGTGCCAGCAGCCTTGGGGGGCCCCCCTACGAGCAGTACTTC	CASSLGGPPYEQYF	NA	NA	TRBV12-1	TRBJ2-7
TGTGCCATCAGTACGCTAGCGGGAGGGTTTTACGAGCAGTACTTC	CAISTLAGGFYEQYF	TRBD2	NA	TRBV10-3	TRBJ2-7
TGCGCCAGCAGCTTGGGGGTCCATAGCACAGATACGCAGTATTTT	CASSLGVHSTDTQYF	NA	few	TRBV5-1	TRBJ2-3
TGTGCCAGCAGCCAACTAAGCGGGAGTAACTACGAGCAGTACTTC	CASSQLSGSNYEQYF	TRBD2	NA	TRBV7-9	TRBJ2-7
TGTGCCAGCAGCCAAGAGGGCACGAACACTGAAGCTTTCTTT	CASSQEGTNTEAFF	NA	NA	TRBV3-1/TRBV3-2	TRBJ1-1
TGTGCCAGCAGCTCAAGCGGGAGGGCGGACAATGAGCAGTTCTTC	CASSSSGRADNEQFF	TRBD2	NA	TRBV9	TRBJ2-1
TGTGCCAGCAGCTTGTTCGGGGAGGGCTACACCTTC	CASSLFGEGYTF	NA	NA	TRBV5-6	TRBJ1-2
TGTGCCAGCAGTGAGCAGGGGAACACTGAAGCTTTCTTT	CASSEQGNTEAFF	NA	NA	TRBV6-1	TRBJ1-1
TGCGCCAGCAGCCAAGGGGTTGCAGGGCGCGGGGGGCGATACAATGAGCAGTTCTTC	CASSQGVAGRGGRYNEQFF	TRBD2	NA	TRBV4-1	TRBJ2-1
TGTGCCAGCAGTACCACAGGGCGCGAGCAGTACTTC	CASSTTGREQYF	NA	NA	TRBV6-6	TRBJ2-7
TGTGCCAGCAGTTTATGGGCCTCAGGGGCACCCCTCCACTTT	CASSLWASGAPLHF	NA	NA	TRBV27	TRBJ1-6
TGTGCCAGCAGCGTAGATGCAGGGGGGACTGGAAACACCATATATTTT	CASSVDAGGTGNTIYF	TRBD1	once	TRBV9	TRBJ1-3
TGTGCCAGCAGCTTGGCCTCTTGGGGCTACACCTTC	CASSLASWGYTF	NA	NA	TRBV5-6	TRBJ1-2
TGTGCCAGCTCACCTAGCTCTGTCCCAGATACGCAGTATTTT	CASSPSSVPDTQYF	NA	NA	TRBV18	TRBJ2-3
TGTGCCAGCTCACCACAGGTGGGGGACAATCAGCCCCAGCATTTT	CASSPQVGDNQPQHF	NA	NA	TRBV18	TRBJ1-5
TGTGCCATCAGAATGGGGACTCCCATGAACACTGAAGCTTTCTTT	CAIRMGTPMNTEAFF	NA	NA	TRBV10-3	TRBJ1-1
TGTGCCAGCTCACCAAACCGGGATTCCTTCTACGAGCAGTACTTC	CASSPNRDSFYEQYF	NA	NA	TRBV18	TRBJ2-7
TGTGCCAGTAGTATTATAGGACAGGAAAAGGACACCGGGGAGCTGTTTTTT	CASSIIGQEKDTGELFF	TRBD1	once	TRBV19	TRBJ2-2
TGTGCCAGCTCACCATCGAGGGATGAAAAACTGTTTTTT	CASSPSRDEKLFF	NA	few	TRBV18	TRBJ1-4
TGTGCCAGCAGTGATGGGCCAGGGGGCTTCCACGAGCAGTACTTC	CASSDGPGGFHEQYF	TRBD1	NA	TRBV25-1	TRBJ2-7
TGTGCCAGCAGCTCCATTGGGCGCGTGGTCGAGCAGTACTTC	CASSSIGRVVEQYF	NA	NA	TRBV5-6	TRBJ2-7
TGTGCCAGCAGACCCCGAGCGGGGGGGGCGGCAGATACGCAGTATTTT	CASRPRAGGAADTQYF	TRBD2	NA	TRBV6-6	TRBJ2-3
TGTGCCAGTAGTATTGGTGCCGGAGGGGGCACAGATACGCAGTATTTT	CASSIGAGGGTDTQYF	NA	NA	TRBV19	TRBJ2-3
TGTGCCAGCAGTCCCCGGAAAGGAATAGCCAAAAACATTCAGTACTTC	CASSPRKGIAKNIQYF	NA	NA	TRBV27	TRBJ2-4
TGTGCCAGCTGTAGCGGGAGGGCGTTGACCGGGGAGCTGTTTTTT	CASCSGRALTGELFF	TRBD2	NA	TRBV6-5	TRBJ2-2
TGTGCCAGCACCGTGGGCGGGGGGGCCGGCGATACGCAGTATTTT	CASTVGGGAGDTQYF	TRBD2	NA	TRBV6-5	TRBJ2-3
TGTGCCAGCAGGCGGCGGCACCGAGGAGGGGGGGCCAACGTCCTGACTTTC	CASRRRHRGGGANVLTF	NA	once	TRBV3-1/TRBV3-2	TRBJ2-6
TGTGCCAGCAGCCAAGAAATGAGGAGCGGAGGGCAGTTCTTC	CASSQEMRSGGQFF	NA	NA	TRBV14	TRBJ2-1
TGTGCCAGCAGGACAGGGGCCTACAATGAGCAGTTCTTC	CASRTGAYNEQFF	TRBD1	NA	TRBV11-1	TRBJ2-1
TGTGCCAGCAGTTTGGGGGGAGGCGGCTATGGCTACACCTTC	CASSLGGGGYGYTF	NA	NA	TRBV6-1	TRBJ1-2
TGTGCCAGCAGCCCGATCTATCGGGGGCGAGGTTCACCCCTCCACTTT	CASSPIYRGRGSPLHF	NA	NA	TRBV5-5	TRBJ1-6
TGTGCCAGCAGTCTTCGACAGGGGAACTATGGCTACACCTTC	CASSLRQGNYGYTF	TRBD1	NA	TRBV28	TRBJ1-2
TGTGCCAGCAGTCCCCAGCAGAACTATGGCTACACCTTC	CASSPQQNYGYTF	NA	NA	TRBV12-3/TRBV12-4	TRBJ1-2
TGCGCCAGCAGCTTTGGACTAGCGGGGGGTACAGATACGCAGTATTTT	CASSFGLAGGTDTQYF	TRBD2	NA	TRBV5-1	TRBJ2-3
TGCGCCAGCAGCTTGGCCAAGGGAATAGATACGCAGTATTTT	CASSLAKGIDTQYF	NA	NA	TRBV5-1	TRBJ2-3
TGCGCCAGCAGCGGGGGGGCAACTAATGAAAAACTGTTTTTT	CASSGGATNEKLFF	NA	NA	TRBV10-2	TRBJ1-4
TGTGCCAGCAGCCAGTGGCTTTACGAGCAGTACTTC	CASSQWLYEQYF	NA	NA	TRBV3-1/TRBV3-2	TRBJ2-7
TGTGCCAGCAGCCAAGTGAACAGGGGGGGCACTGAAGCTTTCTTT	CASSQVNRGGTEAFF	TRBD1	NA	TRBV4-2	TRBJ1-1
TGCGCCAGCACCCCCGCGGGGGCGGGCCCTTCCAATGAGCAGTTCTTC	CASTPAGAGPSNEQFF	NA	NA	TRBV5-1	TRBJ2-1
TGCGCCAGCAGCGTGGGAGACTCCCAAGAGACCCAGTACTTC	CASSVGDSQETQYF	NA	NA	TRBV5-1	TRBJ2-5